These 4 T cell receptor beta chains were all obtained from the same sample, sequenced in a study of blood T cells in healthy people across ages. Together with a sample-barcoded 5' primer, a J-beta primer mix was included in a second PCR lasting about 7 to 11 cycles. TCRdb redid the calling of the 5' RACE reads with MiXCR, one entry per CDR3 protein. The sample records about 970,000 distinct CDR3 sequences, roughly 51% being singletons. The sequenced material came from blood. The receptors stem from a woman aged 60-75 years in good health.

J is TRBJ1-2 and V is TRBV29-1; 9 bases are a match to TRBD1. After removal of 6 bases from V and 8 bases from J, the junction contained 10 bases not matched to a gene. The CDR3 has 13 residues. Germline values: CDR1 SQVTM, CDR2 ANQGSEA. CDR3 sequence: CSVDPGQGSGYTF. CDR3 in DNA: TGCAGCGTCGATCCGGGACAGGGATCCGGCTACACCTTC.

Note on this clonotype: One end of the junction varies from germline; a read error may be responsible. This sequence joins TRBV5-5 and TRBJ1-6; D not certain. CDR1 and CDR2 from the germline V gene are SGHKS and YYEKEE (reference sequence). This CDR3 has 16 amino acids. The CDR3 is CASSLSRQTPNAPLHF. In DNA form, the CDR3 reads TGTGCCAGCAGCTTGTCACGACAAACCCCTAATGCACCCCTCCACTTT.

The chain combines TRBV30 with TRBJ1-2; D is possibly TRBD1 (5 bases). V lost 8 bases and J 1 base, leaving 17 bases between the germline ends. Germline V gives CDR1 GTSNPN, CDR2 SVGIG (reference sequence). CDR3 size: 14 residues. The CDR3 sequence is CARDDWSDNYGYTF. CDR3 DNA: TGTGCCCGGGACGACTGGTCAGATAACTATGGCTACACCTTC.

The V gene is TRBV5-6, the J gene TRBJ2-1, with 14 positions matching TRBD2. V lost 4 bases, J lost 7 bases, and 4 bases stayed unmatched. Germline CDR1 SGHDT, CDR2 YYEEEE. The CDR3 extends over 15 amino acids. The CDR3 sequence: CASSLRTSGRNEQFF. CDR3 sequence (DNA): TGTGCCAGCAGCCTCCGGACTAGCGGGAGGAATGAGCAGTTCTTC.